Listed below are T cell receptor beta chains from one sample, sequenced in a study of T cells in localized non-small cell lung cancer. Clones were read by immunoSEQ multiplex PCR, and TCRdb kept only the in-frame ones, dropping some. The data hold about 29,000 clones, with roughly 90% observed a single time. The sample here was peripheral blood, taken before any cancer treatment. The source is a male donor older than 55 with stage I lung adenocarcinoma. CDR3s include the opening cysteine and the closing phenylalanine or tryptophan. D genes are given only for firm matches.

d_call: TRBD1
v_call: TRBV6-6
j_call: TRBJ2-7
cdr3_aa: CASSSQGAPVGEQYF
cdr3_nt: TGTGCCAGCAGTTCCCAGGGGGCCCCCGTTGGGGAGCAGTACTTC

d_call: -
v_call: TRBV5-3
j_call: TRBJ2-7
cdr3_aa: CARSVRDAGLRTYEQYF
cdr3_nt: TGTGCCAGAAGCGTACGGGACGCCGGGTTGAGGACCTACGAGCAGTACTTC

d_call: -
v_call: TRBV10-2
j_call: TRBJ2-3
cdr3_aa: CASSPSPGETDTQYF
cdr3_nt: TGCGCCAGCAGCCCCTCCCCTGGTGAAACAGATACGCAGTATTTT

d_call: TRBD1
v_call: TRBV5-1
j_call: TRBJ2-5
cdr3_aa: CASSSTGEETQYF
cdr3_nt: TGCGCCAGCAGCTCCACAGGGGAAGAGACCCAGTACTTC

d_call: TRBD2
v_call: TRBV2
j_call: TRBJ2-7
cdr3_aa: CASSGGLPRLYEQYF
cdr3_nt: TGTGCCAGTAGCGGGGGGCTCCCCCGCCTTTACGAGCAGTACTTC

d_call: -
v_call: TRBV30
j_call: TRBJ1-2
cdr3_aa: CALRRSGGYTF
cdr3_nt: TGTGCCTTACGCCGATCGGGTGGCTACACCTTC

d_call: -
v_call: TRBV6-5
j_call: TRBJ1-3
cdr3_aa: CASSYSLGGSGNTIYF
cdr3_nt: TGTGCCAGCAGTTACTCCCTAGGGGGCTCTGGAAACACCATATATTTT

d_call: -
v_call: TRBV30
j_call: TRBJ1-1
cdr3_aa: CAWSARGREAFF
cdr3_nt: TGTGCCTGGAGTGCCCGGGGGCGGGAAGCTTTCTTT

d_call: -
v_call: TRBV5-8
j_call: TRBJ2-3
cdr3_aa: CASSLRTLNTDTQYF
cdr3_nt: TGTGCCAGCAGCTTGAGGACACTTAACACAGATACGCAGTATTTT

d_call: -
v_call: TRBV2
j_call: TRBJ1-5
cdr3_aa: CASSQQGPNQPQHF
cdr3_nt: TGTGCCAGCAGTCAGCAGGGCCCCAATCAGCCCCAGCATTTT